This T cell receptor beta chain was retrieved from a study of T cell repertoires in cytomegalovirus infection. Study-level information: TCR beta signatures that were public indicated CMV infection and matching HLA type.

This CDR3 contains 14 residues. CDR1 and CDR2 from the germline V gene are SGHVS and FQNEAQ. Trimming stripped 4 bases from V and 8 bases from J, with 12 bases between. One entry per CDR3 protein, called by TCRdb with MiXCR from the reads. The table shows 400,000 to 600,000 distinct CDR3 sequences, with about 39% occurring only once. This clonotype has a handful of counts. The antigen is unknown. The chain is built from TRBV7-8 and TRBJ1-6, with a tentative D call TRBD1 (5 bases). The sequence came from a human donor in good health (CMV status not recorded). Some clones in this sample may be carry-over from other donors' samples. The starting material was cultured PBMCs, obtained from culture after CMV antigen stimulation. The CDR3 sequence: CASSSGTLHSPLHF. In DNA, the CDR3 is TGTGCCAGCAGCTCCGGGACTTTGCATTCACCCCTCCACTTT.